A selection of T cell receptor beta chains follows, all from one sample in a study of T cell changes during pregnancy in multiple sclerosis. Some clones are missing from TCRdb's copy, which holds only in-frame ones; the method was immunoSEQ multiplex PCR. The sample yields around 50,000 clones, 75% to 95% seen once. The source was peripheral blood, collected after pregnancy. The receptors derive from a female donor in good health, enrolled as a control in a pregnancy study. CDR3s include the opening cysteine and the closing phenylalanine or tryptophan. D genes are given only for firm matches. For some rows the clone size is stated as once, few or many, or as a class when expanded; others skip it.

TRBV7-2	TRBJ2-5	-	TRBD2	CASSPRLAGLGETQYF	TGTGCCAGCAGCCCCCGACTAGCGGGATTAGGGGAGACCCAGTACTTC
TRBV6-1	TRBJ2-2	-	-	CAAGPGGLTGELFF	TGTGCCGCAGGGCCAGGAGGGTTGACCGGGGAGCTGTTTTTT
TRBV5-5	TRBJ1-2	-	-	CASSLVGRARGYTF	TGTGCCAGCAGCTTGGTCGGCAGGGCAAGAGGCTACACCTTC
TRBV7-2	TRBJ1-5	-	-	CASSLSTPGNQPQHF	TGTGCCAGCAGCTTAAGCACGCCGGGCAATCAGCCCCAGCATTTT
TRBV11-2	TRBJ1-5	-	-	CASSLGSSHSNQPQHF	TGTGCCAGCAGCTTAGGTTCCAGTCATAGCAATCAGCCCCAGCATTTT
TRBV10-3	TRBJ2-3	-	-	CAIRTTSTDTQYF	TGTGCCATCAGGACTACCAGCACAGATACGCAGTATTTT
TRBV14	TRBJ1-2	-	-	CASSPPITEKLNYGYTF	TGTGCCAGCAGCCCACCGATCACCGAGAAACTTAACTATGGCTACACCTTC
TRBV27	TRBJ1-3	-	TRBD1	CASRGQGGNTIYF	TGTGCCAGCAGGGGACAGGGAGGAAACACCATATATTTT
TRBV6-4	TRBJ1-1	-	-	CASSLDSSTEAFF	TGTGCCAGCAGTCTGGACAGCTCGACTGAAGCTTTCTTT
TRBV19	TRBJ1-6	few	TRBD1	CASNPGQGYSPLHF	TGTGCCAGTAACCCGGGACAGGGATATTCACCCCTCCACTTT
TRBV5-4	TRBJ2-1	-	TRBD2	CASSRLAGTYNEQFF	TGTGCCAGCAGCCGGCTAGCGGGGACCTACAATGAGCAGTTCTTC
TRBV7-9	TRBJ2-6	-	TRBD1	CASSLGGTGAISGANVLTF	TGTGCCAGCAGCTTAGGGGGGACAGGCGCCATATCTGGGGCCAACGTCCTGACTTTC
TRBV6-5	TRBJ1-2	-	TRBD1	CASSYQGGLNYGYTF	TGTGCCAGCAGTTACCAGGGGGGTCTTAACTATGGCTACACCTTC
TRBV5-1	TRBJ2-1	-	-	CASSFRDNPNEQFF	TGCGCCAGCAGCTTCCGGGACAACCCCAATGAGCAGTTCTTC
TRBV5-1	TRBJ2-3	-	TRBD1	CASSLLETGGRTDTQYF	TGCGCCAGCAGCCTCCTTGAGACAGGGGGTAGGACAGATACGCAGTATTTT
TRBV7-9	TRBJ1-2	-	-	CASSLGGIGVYGYTF	TGTGCCAGCAGCTTAGGAGGGATCGGTGTCTATGGCTACACCTTC
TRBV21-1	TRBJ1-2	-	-	CASSKGGQGIFRGYTF	TGTGCCAGCAGCAAAGGCGGACAGGGAATTTTTCGTGGCTACACCTTC
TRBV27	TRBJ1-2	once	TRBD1	CATGGTGSNYGYTF	TGTGCCACCGGGGGGACAGGGAGTAACTATGGCTACACCTTC
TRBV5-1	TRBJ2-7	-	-	CASSLRGGTKFYEQYF	TGCGCCAGCAGCTTGCGAGGTGGGACAAAGTTTTACGAGCAGTACTTC
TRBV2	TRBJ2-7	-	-	CASSYSVYTSYEQYF	TGTGCCAGCAGCTATTCGGTCTATACCTCCTACGAGCAGTACTTC
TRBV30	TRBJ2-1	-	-	CAWSVNVGARNEQFF	TGTGCCTGGAGTGTAAATGTGGGGGCCCGCAATGAGCAGTTCTTC
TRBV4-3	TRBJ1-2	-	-	CASSQDGGQANYGYTF	TGCGCCAGCAGCCAAGATGGAGGGCAGGCGAACTATGGCTACACCTTC
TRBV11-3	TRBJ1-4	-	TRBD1	CASDEGPRQGLFF	TGTGCCAGCGACGAAGGACCCCGACAGGGATTGTTTTTT
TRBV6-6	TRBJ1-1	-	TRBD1	CASSYTGGVAEAFF	TGTGCCAGCAGTTATACAGGGGGGGTCGCTGAAGCTTTCTTT
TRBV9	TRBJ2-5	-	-	CASSGGLGTQYF	TGTGCCAGCAGCGGCGGATTAGGGACCCAGTACTTC
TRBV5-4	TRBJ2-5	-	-	CASSPTMRGLRAETQYF	TGTGCCAGCAGCCCAACAATGCGAGGACTGAGGGCAGAGACCCAGTACTTC
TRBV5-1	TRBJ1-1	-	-	CASTAGGNTEAFF	TGCGCCAGCACCGCGGGGGGGAACACTGAAGCTTTCTTT
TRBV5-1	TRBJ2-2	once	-	CASRVRTGELFF	TGCGCCAGCAGAGTACGGACCGGGGAGCTGTTTTTT
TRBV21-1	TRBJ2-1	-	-	CASSKGRSGSDNEQFF	TGTGCCAGCAGCAAAGGACGTAGCGGGAGTGACAATGAGCAGTTCTTC